Sequencing of this T cell receptor beta chain was carried out in a study of T cell changes during pregnancy in multiple sclerosis. Between the trimmed V and J ends, which lost 4 bases and 4 bases, there was a span of 12 bases. Germline CDR1 SGDLS, CDR2 YYNGEE. The CDR3 is 14 residues long. Measured with immunoSEQ multiplex PCR; TCRdb has only the in-frame clones, and not every one. The repertoire holds 35,000 to 45,000 clones, more than 85% seen once, with under 15% in the top ten. This sequence originates from a female donor with multiple sclerosis, enrolled in a pregnancy study. This chain joins TRBV9 and TRBJ2-1; D is perhaps TRBD2 (6 bases). The sample consisted of CD8+ T cells from peripheral blood mononuclear cells, taken in the first trimester of pregnancy. The CDR3 DNA reads as TGTGCCAGCAGCCCCGTACGGGGGTACAATGAGCAGTTCTTC. Protein product: CASSPVRGYNEQFF.